This T cell receptor beta chain was sequenced during a study of blood T cell repertoires in COVID-19. About the research overall: Samples representing acute and convalescent COVID-19 were sourced from the United States, Italy and Spain.

Participant age was roughly 18 to 90 years, and participants resided in about 25 US areas. Methods used by the authors: The authors estimated nucleated cell counts from reference gene primer amplification. Some clones are missing from TCRdb's copy, which holds only in-frame ones; the method was immunoSEQ multiplex PCR. V and J calls and clone size are given by that table; D and trimming were obtained from the DNA. Found here are hundreds of thousands of clones, approximately 88% of them singletons; the top ten hold 5.2%. The junction had 12 bases not matched to a gene; V was cut back by 8 bases and J by 7 bases. Germline CDR1 reads MNHEY; CDR2 reads SVGAGI. CDR3 length equals 15 residues.

This receptor was taken from a man between 60 and 75 years old who had recovered from COVID-19. Sequencing used PBMCs or T cells enriched from blood (not recorded which). The V gene is TRBV6-5, the J gene TRBJ1-2; TRBD1 aligns across 11 bases. The CDR3 sequence: CASHTYVGTGGGYTF. As DNA, the CDR3 is TGTGCCAGCCATACCTATGTCGGGACAGGGGGTGGCTACACCTTC.